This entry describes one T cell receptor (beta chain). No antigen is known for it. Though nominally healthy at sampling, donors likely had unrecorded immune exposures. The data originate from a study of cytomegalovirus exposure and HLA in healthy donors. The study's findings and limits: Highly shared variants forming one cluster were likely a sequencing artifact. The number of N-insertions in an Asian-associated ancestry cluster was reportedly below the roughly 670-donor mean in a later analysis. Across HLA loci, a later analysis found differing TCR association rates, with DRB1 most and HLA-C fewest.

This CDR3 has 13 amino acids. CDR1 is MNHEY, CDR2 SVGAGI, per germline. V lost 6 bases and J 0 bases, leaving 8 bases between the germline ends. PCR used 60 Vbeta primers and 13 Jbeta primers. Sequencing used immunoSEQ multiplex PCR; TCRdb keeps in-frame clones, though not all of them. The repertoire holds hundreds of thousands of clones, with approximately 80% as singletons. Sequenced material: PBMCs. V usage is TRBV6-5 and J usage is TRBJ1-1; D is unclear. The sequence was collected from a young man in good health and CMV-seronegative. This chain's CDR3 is CASSQHVNTEAFF. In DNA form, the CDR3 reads TGTGCCAGCAGCCAACATGTGAACACTGAAGCTTTCTTT.